This T cell receptor (beta chain) was captured by sequencing in a study of T cells expressing NK-cell markers (TCRdb year 2020). At the level of the whole study: Three sorted T-cell subsets (CD3+CD56+NKG2C+, CD3+CD56+NKG2C- and CD3+CD56-NKG2C+) from about 8 donors had their TCR beta-chain repertoires profiled. Among the eight sequenced donors, only one was HCMV-seronegative, while the other seven were HCMV-seropositive. Randomly selected healthy volunteers, three men and five women, were used as the eight sequenced donors. The libraries were sequenced on Illumina HiSeq 2000/2500, MiSeq or NextSeq, producing 2 x 150 bp reads. The research as a whole found: It remained unclear whether the expanded NKG2C-expressing T cell clones were specific for HCMV antigens. In a handful of donors, the dominant CD3+CD56+NKG2C+ clonotypes were among the top 10 CD8+ clonotypes and accounted for about 1.0-7.5% of CD8+ T cells. Those dominant clonotypes were again the most abundant among CD3+CD56-NKG2C+ cells in a handful of donors, at roughly 28.3-65%.

The instrument was an Illumina HiSeq 2000. The TCR beta cDNA libraries were made using 5'RACE template switching, a step that added both a universal primer site and unique molecular identifiers. cDNA synthesis was primed from the TCR beta constant segment, followed by two successive PCR amplification steps. The original pipeline was this. MIGEC was used to demultiplex reads and group reads by UMI, and MiTCR was used to assemble and quantify clonotypes. To exclude erroneous sequences, any TCR cDNA sequence not supported by at least two reads was discarded. The tcR package was used for downstream repertoire analysis, with clonotypes matched between fractions based on CDR3 nucleotide sequence plus V segment. VDJmatch was used to annotate antigen specificity against VDJdb, with one amino acid substitution in CDR3 allowed. Each CDR3 protein sequence appears as one entry after TCRdb reprocessed the reads, and no DNA is included. It is TCRdb's table, rather than the study itself, that gives the V and J calls and clone size. The sample table records some 600,000 distinct CDR3 sequences. The ten most abundant clones make up 3% to 4.5% of the sample.

The CDR3 starts with the cysteine, ends with the phenylalanine, and has 18 residues. The DNA is not on file. The germline V gene encodes CDR1 SGHAT and CDR2 FQDESV (reference sequence). As concerns this clonotype: Its antigen remains unidentified.

To determine HCMV serostatus, a commercial ELISA kit was used to detect HCMV-specific IgG in serum. Peripheral blood mononuclear cells were isolated from blood by Ficoll density gradient centrifugation. The clonotype comes from a man aged 18 to 29 in good health. Donor details come from another sample of the same person, matched by shared clones. The material sequenced was blood T cells: a sorted CD56 or NKG2C T cell subset, CD4+ or CD8+ T cells, or bulk PBMC T cells (not recorded which). The chain uses TRBV11-1 and TRBJ1-4; lacking DNA, the TRBD1 call made by TCRdb goes unchecked. The CDR3 region has the sequence CASSFPAGTTATNEKLFF.